This T cell receptor beta chain was obtained from a study of T cell repertoires in cytomegalovirus infection. Turning to the study itself: The authors relied on CMV epitopes, both recently identified HLA-C-restricted and well-studied HLA-B-restricted. From public TCR beta signatures came an indication of both CMV infection and matching HLA type.

Study results and limitations: Cumulated frequencies of public TCR beta families served to identify carriers of CMV plus the relevant HLA. There were HLA-C-restricted CMV-specific TCR beta clonotypes dominating the ex vivo response.

TCRdb reanalysed the reads using MiXCR and keeps one entry per CDR3 protein. The sample contains 160,000 or so distinct CDR3 sequences, 20% to 25% of which appear only once. Concerning this clonotype itself: What it recognizes is unknown.

The material was CD8+ T cells from cultured PBMCs, obtained from culture after CMV antigen stimulation. The sequence was collected from a human donor in good health (CMV status not recorded). Some clones in this sample may be carry-over from other donors' samples.

The CDR3 DNA sequence: TGTGCCAGCAGCGACCTTGGGGGGGGTGGGAACACTGAAGCTTTCTTT. Translated, it gives CASSDLGGGGNTEAFF. The gene calls are TRBV7-8 and TRBJ1-1, with D perhaps matching TRBD1 (5 bases). This CDR3 region has 16 residues. V gave up 5 bases and J gave up 1 base, with 17 bases separating them. Germline V lookup: CDR1 SGHVS, CDR2 FQNEAQ.